The 10 T cell receptor beta chains presented below share a single source sample, sequenced in a study of T cells in Graves' hyperthyroidism and ophthalmopathy. Amplified regions were TCR beta CDR3 sequences from RNA transcripts. First-round RT-PCR targeting the TCR CDR3 was performed with the HTBI primer set. TCRdb re-called the multiplex PCR reads through MiXCR, storing one row per CDR3 protein. This table has over 500,000 distinct CDR3 sequences, around 15% appearing once. The sample comprised blood. Source of these receptors: a woman aged 30 to 39 with Graves' ophthalmopathy.

This clonotype was seen a handful of times. The chain recombines TRBV4-1 with TRBJ1-4, with D uncertain. V was pared by 3 bases and J by 7 bases, with 9 bases between. This CDR3 contains 13 residues. CDR1 is MGHRA and CDR2 is YSYEKL in the germline V gene. The CDR3 DNA is TGCGCCAGCAGCCATCCTAGGGCTGAAAAACTGTTTTTT. Translation gives CASSHPRAEKLFF.

V and J are TRBV7-9 and TRBJ2-7; 15 bases line up with TRBD2. In germline, CDR1 is SEHNR, CDR2 FQNEAQ (reference sequence). With V trimmed by 4 bases and J by 3 bases, 10 bases remained unmatched. CDR3 length: 18 amino acids. CDR3 residues: CASSYTGTSGRNRYEQYF. DNA of the CDR3: TGTGCCAGCAGCTATACCGGGACTAGCGGGAGGAATCGCTACGAGCAGTACTTC.

There are many counts of this clonotype. The V call is TRBV11-2, the J call TRBJ1-6; D is uncertain. The CDR3 is 18 residues long. Germline V lookup: CDR1 SGHAT, CDR2 FQNNGV. V lost 1 base to trimming and J lost 8 bases, with 21 bases between them. CDR3 residues: CASSLVDFSTVLDSPLHF. In DNA, the CDR3 is TGTGCCAGCAGCTTAGTAGACTTCAGTACGGTCCTAGATTCACCCCTCCACTTT.

With respect to this clonotype: One base away lies a much larger clone, so this may be a sequencing read error. The chain has TRBV12-3 or TRBV12-4 and TRBJ2-5, with TRBD1 matching 12 bases. The CDR3 covers 16 residues. The CDR3 spells CAGSDPGQGAGETQYF. The CDR3 DNA reads as TGTGCCGGCAGTGACCCGGGACAGGGGGCTGGGGAGACCCAGTACTTC.

This clonotype showed up many times. The chain joins TRBV19 to TRBJ2-1; 7 nucleotides agree with TRBD2. V dropped 2 bases and J dropped 2; count of bases not matched to a gene: 3. Per germline, CDR1 LNHDA and CDR2 SQIVND (reference sequence). The CDR3 is 15 residues long. The CDR3 nucleotides read TGTGCCAGTAGTATACGGGGGGTCGCCTACAATGAGCAGTTCTTC. Translating gives CASSIRGVAYNEQFF.

Comments on this clonotype: This sequence may be a read error, since a much larger clone differs from it by one base. The V gene is TRBV20-1, the J gene TRBJ1-5, with 7 nucleotides matching TRBD1. V lost 7 bases, J lost 5 bases, and 11 bases stayed unmatched. Germline V lookup: CDR1 DFQATT, CDR2 SNEGSKA (reference sequence). The CDR3 is 14 amino acids. This CDR3 is CSVGDTGDDQPQHF. For the CDR3, the DNA is TGCAGTGTAGGGGACACAGGGGACGATCAGCCCCAGCATTTT.

The rearrangement uses TRBV25-1 and TRBJ1-5; weak D call: TRBD1 (6 bases). The length of the CDR3 is 16 residues. Trimming removed 3 bases at V and 4 bases at J, with 16 bases between. Germline V gene lookup returns CDR1 MGHDK and CDR2 SYGVNS. The chain's CDR3 is CASSDGAGDRNQPQHF. The CDR3 DNA sequence: TGTGCCAGCAGTGATGGGGCAGGGGATCGAAATCAGCCCCAGCATTTT.

The chain recombines TRBV11-1 with TRBJ2-3; D gene uncertain. V was shortened by 5 bases and J by 9 bases, with 15 bases between the two germline ends. The germline gives CDR1 SGHAT, CDR2 FQDESV (reference sequence). This CDR3 is 13 amino acids long. Here the CDR3 DNA reads TGTGCCAGCAGCCCCGTGGCGTATGGCACGCAGTATTTT. This gives the protein CASSPVAYGTQYF.

This clonotype has a handful of counts. The chain joins TRBV10-3 to TRBJ2-7; D might be TRBD2 (7 bases). Germline assignment: CDR1 ENHRY and CDR2 SYGVKD. The V end lost 7 bases, the J end lost 2 bases, and 12 bases lay between the germline ends. This CDR3 region has 13 residues. As DNA, the CDR3 is TGTGCCATCAACGAAGGGGGGGCCTACGAGCAGTACTTC. Translation gives CAINEGGAYEQYF.

The chain joins TRBV7-9 to TRBJ1-5; D is perhaps TRBD1 (6 bases). V gave up 6 bases and J gave up 2 bases, with 14 bases separating them. CDR3 length: 15 residues. Germline CDR1 is SEHNR and CDR2 is FQNEAQ (reference sequence). The CDR3 DNA sequence: TGTGCCAGCAGTCCCAAGGGGGGTGGCAATCAGCCCCAGCATTTT. Its protein is CASSPKGGGNQPQHF. Filled out from reference TRBV7-9 and TRBJ1-5, the complete variable domain reads DTGVSQNPRHKITKRGQNVTFRCDPISEHNRLYWYRQTLGQGPEFLTYFQNEAQLEKSRLLSDRFSAERPKGSFSTLEIQRTEQGDSAMYLCASSPKGGGNQPQHFGDGTRLSIL.